Described below is a single T cell receptor (beta chain) sequence and its context. Original handling: Quantification of nucleated cells was approximated via reference gene primer amplification. Sequenced by immunoSEQ multiplex PCR; TCRdb stores in-frame clones only, minus some. V, J and clone size are taken as reported in that table, and D and trimming were inferred from the DNA itself. The sample shows approximately 62,000 clones, 76% of them seen only once. This record belongs to a study of blood T cell repertoires in COVID-19. Study overall: The samples span acute and convalescent COVID-19 from the United States, Italy and Spain. PBMCs, B-cell-depleted T cells, or T cells provided the cDNA or gDNA that made up the material.

The V and J ends lost 4 bases and 6 bases, in that order; junction bases with no gene match: 7. Germline CDR1 SGHRS, CDR2 YFSETQ. The CDR3 loop spans 14 amino acids. The sequencing sample was made of peripheral blood. The gene calls are TRBV5-1 and TRBJ1-5; the match to TRBD1 covers 7 bases. This receptor was identified in a woman between 45 and 60 years old with active or convalescent COVID-19. The CDR3 here is CASSVAGGTQPQHF. The DNA of the CDR3 is TGCGCCAGCAGCGTGGCAGGGGGTACTCAGCCCCAGCATTTT.